This is a list of T cell receptor beta chains from one sample in a study of T cells in tuberculosis. Measured with immunoSEQ multiplex PCR; TCRdb has only the in-frame clones, and not every one. The table lists around 40,000 clones, roughly 94% of them singletons. The input for sequencing was PBMCs, taken at tuberculosis diagnosis. The receptor set was obtained from an adult with tuberculosis. The CDR3 runs from the conserved cysteine through the conserved F or W. The order of the fields is D gene, J gene, clone size, V gene, CDR3 protein, CDR3 DNA. A D gene is named only where the DNA matches it firmly. Clone size, where shown, is once, few, many, or a class for clones that have expanded.

D: -
J: TRBJ1-1
size: -
V: TRBV6-5
CDR3: CASARLRGGTEAFF
DNA: TGTGCCAGCGCCCGACTCAGGGGTGGCACTGAAGCTTTCTTT

D: -
J: TRBJ1-1
size: -
V: TRBV6-4
CDR3: CASRMGANTEAFF
DNA: TGTGCCAGCAGGATGGGGGCGAACACTGAAGCTTTCTTT

D: -
J: TRBJ1-1
size: -
V: TRBV7-9
CDR3: CASSPSEAFF
DNA: TGTGCCAGCAGCCCCTCTGAAGCTTTCTTT

D: -
J: TRBJ2-1
size: -
V: TRBV15
CDR3: CATSINKGAPNYNEQFF
DNA: TGTGCCACCAGCATAAATAAGGGAGCGCCGAACTACAATGAGCAGTTCTTC

D: TRBD1
J: TRBJ1-1
size: -
V: TRBV18
CDR3: CASQGDTEAFF
DNA: TGTGCCAGCCAGGGGGACACTGAAGCTTTCTTT

D: -
J: TRBJ2-5
size: -
V: TRBV19
CDR3: CASSWGWRDQETQYF
DNA: TGTGCCAGTAGTTGGGGGTGGAGGGACCAAGAGACCCAGTACTTC

D: TRBD2
J: TRBJ2-1
size: -
V: TRBV9
CDR3: CASSPREGAYNEQFF
DNA: TGTGCCAGCAGCCCCCGGGAGGGAGCATACAATGAGCAGTTCTTC

D: TRBD1
J: TRBJ1-2
size: -
V: TRBV28
CDR3: CASSSRQGPSFYGYTF
DNA: TGTGCCAGCAGTTCCCGACAGGGACCGAGCTTCTATGGCTACACCTTC

D: TRBD1
J: TRBJ2-3
size: -
V: TRBV19
CDR3: CASSPAPGQLSDTQYF
DNA: TGTGCCAGTAGTCCGGCCCCGGGACAGCTATCAGATACGCAGTATTTT

D: TRBD1
J: TRBJ1-1
size: -
V: TRBV12-5
CDR3: CASGPSDRVGLNTEAFF
DNA: TGTGCTAGTGGTCCTTCGGACAGGGTGGGATTGAACACTGAAGCTTTCTTT

D: -
J: TRBJ2-2
size: -
V: TRBV7-3
CDR3: CASSLSGSGELFF
DNA: TGTGCCAGCAGCTTATCAGGCTCCGGGGAGCTGTTTTTT

D: -
J: TRBJ1-1
size: -
V: TRBV2
CDR3: CASSPTDLNTEAFF
DNA: TGTGCCAGCAGCCCGACAGACTTGAACACTGAAGCTTTCTTT

D: -
J: TRBJ2-7
size: -
V: TRBV2
CDR3: CASSTQGYEQYF
DNA: TGTGCCAGCAGCACGCAGGGCTACGAGCAGTACTTC

D: -
J: TRBJ1-2
size: few
V: TRBV4-1
CDR3: CASSHPGQNYGYTF
DNA: TGCGCCAGCAGCCACCCGGGACAAAACTATGGCTACACCTTC